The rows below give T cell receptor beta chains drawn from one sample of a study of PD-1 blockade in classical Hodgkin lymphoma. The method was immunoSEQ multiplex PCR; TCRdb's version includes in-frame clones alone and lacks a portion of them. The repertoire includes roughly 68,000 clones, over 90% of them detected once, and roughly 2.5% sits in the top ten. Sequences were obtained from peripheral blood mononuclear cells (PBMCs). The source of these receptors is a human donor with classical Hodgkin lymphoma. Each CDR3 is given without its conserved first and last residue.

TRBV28 ASNPSNRGNQPQH
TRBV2 ASTGTGDGEQF
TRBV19 ASSIELGGSYT
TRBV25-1 ASSEPGGGWSNTIY
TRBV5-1 ASSLSAGGGEETQY
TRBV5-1 ASSRAGAYGYT
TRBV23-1 ASSQEEVDRGTYEQY
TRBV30 AWSPRQGIIYEQY
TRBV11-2 ASSDSPDGRDYYGYT
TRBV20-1 SAYTTGPQH
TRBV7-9 ASSLGTKTYEQY
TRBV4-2 ASSKAGENTEAF
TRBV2 ATGGNEQF
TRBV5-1 ASSYREGRFTDTQY
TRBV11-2 ASSSVDRRRKNEQF
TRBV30 AWSSGFHQPQH
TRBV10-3 ATKSTDNSPLH
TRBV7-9 ASSLGRGSEKLF
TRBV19 ASSIDRDGREQF
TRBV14 ASSHPRGATGELF
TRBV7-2 ASSGGGYQPQH
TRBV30 AWRGQLNTEAF
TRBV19 ASSILQAGKNIQY
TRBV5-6 ASSTDPSTDTQY
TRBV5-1 ASSLDPGSSRWETQY
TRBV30 AWSVNSPR
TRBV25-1 ASGSYSDTQY
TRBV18 ASSLNQVAGELF